A selection of T cell receptor beta chains follows, all from one sample in a study of T cells in Graves' hyperthyroidism and ophthalmopathy. MiXCR was run by TCRdb on the multiplex PCR reads, yielding one entry per CDR3 protein. The profile covers about 400,000 distinct CDR3 sequences, with 15% to 19% appearing a single time and 28% taken by the ten largest. The sample comprised blood. Receptors originate from a woman aged 18-35 years with Graves' hyperthyroidism that later progressed to Graves' ophthalmopathy. CDR3s include the opening cysteine and the closing phenylalanine or tryptophan. D genes are given only for firm matches. Clone size appears in some rows only: once, few, many, or a class for an expanded clone.

many,TRBJ1-5,NA,TRBV2,CASLEGEGNQPQHF,TGTGCCAGCCTTGAAGGGGAGGGTAATCAGCCCCAGCATTTT
NA,TRBJ2-2,TRBD1,TRBV3-1,CASSQIGQGANTGELFF,TGTGCCAGCAGCCAAATAGGACAGGGGGCAAACACCGGGGAGCTGTTTTTT
NA,TRBJ2-1,NA,TRBV13,CASSLIYTGLDEQFF,TGTGCCAGCAGCTTGATCTACACCGGTTTGGATGAGCAGTTCTTC
NA,TRBJ2-7,NA,TRBV4-1,CASSVQGGGSYEQYF,TGCGCCAGCAGCGTACAGGGCGGGGGCTCCTACGAGCAGTACTTC
many,TRBJ2-2,NA,TRBV27,CASTEGGRVNTGELFF,TGTGCCAGCACCGAGGGAGGAAGGGTGAACACCGGGGAGCTGTTTTTT
NA,TRBJ1-6,TRBD1,TRBV4-3,CASSFSQGALYNSPRHF,TGCGCCAGCAGCTTTTCACAGGGGGCGCTTTATAATTCACCCCGCCACTTT
NA,TRBJ1-2,NA,TRBV7-9,CASSLEIGGGGYTF,TGTGCCAGCAGCTTAGAAATTGGGGGCGGGGGCTACACCTTC
NA,TRBJ2-5,TRBD1,TRBV20-1,CSASRGQGTQYF,TGCAGTGCTAGCAGGGGGCAAGGGACCCAGTACTTC
NA,TRBJ1-2,NA,TRBV7-9,CASSAEVAGSYGYTF,TGTGCCAGCAGCGCGGAGGTGGCAGGTAGCTATGGCTACACCTTC
NA,TRBJ2-5,TRBD1,TRBV15,CATRDRGLETQYF,TGTGCCACCAGGGACAGGGGGCTAGAGACCCAGTACTTC
few,TRBJ1-4,TRBD1,TRBV28,CASSLDRVSNEKLFF,TGTGCCAGCAGTCTAGACAGGGTCTCTAATGAAAAACTGTTTTTT
many,TRBJ2-3,TRBD2,TRBV7-9,CASSLAGLAGVPGDTQYF,TGTGCCAGCAGCTTAGCGGGACTAGCGGGAGTTCCGGGAGATACGCAGTATTTT
NA,TRBJ2-2,TRBD2,TRBV20-1,CSARGTSGRSTGELFF,TGCAGTGCTAGAGGTACTAGCGGGAGGTCTACCGGGGAGCTGTTTTTT
many,TRBJ2-3,TRBD2,TRBV20-1,CSASKASGSTDTQYF,TGCAGTGCTAGCAAGGCTAGCGGGAGCACAGATACGCAGTATTTT
NA,TRBJ2-2,NA,TRBV20-1,CSARQDSTGELFF,TGCAGTGCTAGACAGGACAGCACCGGGGAGCTGTTTTTT
many,TRBJ2-1,TRBD2,TRBV28,CASSPGTSYYNEQFF,TGTGCCAGCAGTCCCGGGACTAGCTATTACAATGAGCAGTTCTTC